Listed here are 8 T cell receptor beta chains from one sample, sequenced in a study of cytomegalovirus exposure and HLA in healthy donors. The PCR contained 60 Vbeta and 13 Jbeta primers. This table comes from immunoSEQ multiplex PCR, and its TCRdb copy is limited to in-frame clones, with some not included. The table has about 130,000 clones, around 83% seen once. Specimen: PBMCs. Source of these receptors: a girl aged 2-10 years in good health and CMV-seronegative.

The J gene is TRBJ2-7, the V gene TRBV15; 10 positions match TRBD1. Per germline, CDR1 LNHNV and CDR2 YYDKDF (reference sequence). Trimming cost V 0 bases and J 4 bases; bases outside gene matches: 6. The CDR3 is made up of 16 amino acids. CDR3 DNA sequence: TGTGCCACCAGCAGAGAAGGGACAGGGGAAGGGTACGAGCAGTACTTC. Translation gives CATSREGTGEGYEQYF.

This chain connects TRBV27 to TRBJ2-5, with 12 bases lining up with TRBD2. The CDR3 is 14 amino acids. With V trimmed by 5 bases and J by 5 bases, 3 bases remained unmatched. Germline V gene data show CDR1 as MNHEY and CDR2 as SMNVEV (reference sequence). In DNA form, the CDR3 reads TGTGCCAGCAGTCCGACTAGCGGGGGTGAGACCCAGTACTTC. Translating gives CASSPTSGGETQYF.

V usage is TRBV6-6 and J usage is TRBJ2-7, with D tentatively TRBD1 (5 bases). The V end was cut by 5 bases, the J end by 3 bases, with 11 bases between. The germline V gene encodes CDR1 MNHNY and CDR2 SVGAGI (reference sequence). The CDR3 has 13 amino acids. The CDR3 protein is CASSGSRDYEQYF. CDR3 in DNA: TGTGCCAGCAGTGGATCCAGGGACTACGAGCAGTACTTC.

The rearrangement links TRBV7-3 to TRBJ2-7; TRBD1 aligns across 11 bases. The CDR3 totals 15 residues. Germline V gene sequence: CDR1 SGHTA, CDR2 FQGTGA. After removal of 5 bases from V and 1 base from J, the junction contained 4 bases not matched to a gene. CDR3 DNA: TGTGCCAGCAGCCCGGGGACAGGGGGTTCCTACGAGCAGTACTTC. Its translation: CASSPGTGGSYEQYF. Combining the CDR3 with reference TRBV7-3 and TRBJ2-7 gives the whole variable domain GAGVSQTPSNKVTEKGKYVELRCDPISGHTALYWYRQSLGQGPEFLIYFQGTGAADDSGLPNDRFFAVRPEGSVSTLKIQRTERGDSAVYLCASSPGTGGSYEQYFGPGTRLTVT.

This clone was seen only once. This rearrangement joins TRBV7-2 to TRBJ2-5; 13 bases line up with TRBD2. Germline V gene lookup returns CDR1 SGHTA and CDR2 FQGNSA. V was pared by 3 bases and J by 9 bases, with 13 bases of the junction left unmatched. CDR3 size: 17 residues. Written as DNA, the CDR3 is TGTGCCAGCAGCTTGGGATGGACTAGCGGGGGCCGGGGGGCCCAGTACTTC. It encodes CASSLGWTSGGRGAQYF.

The CDR3, as DNA: TGTGCCAGCAGCCGTCGTGGGGTGGGACTCAGGGACACAGATACGCAGTATTTT. This codes for CASSRRGVGLRDTDTQYF. The chain uses TRBV7-6 and TRBJ2-3, with D possibly TRBD2 on 6 matching bases. Germline loops: CDR1 SGHVS, CDR2 FNYEAQ. The CDR3 has 18 amino acids. V lost 5 bases to trimming and J lost 2 bases, with 23 bases between them.

This chain uses TRBV5-8 with TRBJ2-2, with a tentative D call TRBD1 (6 bases). V was shortened by 0 bases and J by 5 bases, with 26 bases between the two germline ends. Germline CDR1 reads SGHTS; CDR2 reads YDEGEE. This CDR3 spans 20 amino acids. The CDR3: CASSLGQAQGSPILTGELFF. The CDR3 DNA follows: TGTGCCAGCAGCTTGGGTCAGGCACAGGGAAGCCCCATTCTTACCGGGGAGCTGTTTTTT.

The gene calls are TRBV5-1 and TRBJ2-7; 8 bases match TRBD1. Germline CDR1 SGHRS, CDR2 YFSETQ. The CDR3 has 13 amino acids. V lost 4 bases to trimming and J lost 6 bases; unmatched junction nucleotides: 6. CDR3 residues: CASSVDRDGEQYF. The CDR3 DNA reads as TGCGCCAGCAGCGTGGACAGGGATGGCGAGCAGTACTTC.